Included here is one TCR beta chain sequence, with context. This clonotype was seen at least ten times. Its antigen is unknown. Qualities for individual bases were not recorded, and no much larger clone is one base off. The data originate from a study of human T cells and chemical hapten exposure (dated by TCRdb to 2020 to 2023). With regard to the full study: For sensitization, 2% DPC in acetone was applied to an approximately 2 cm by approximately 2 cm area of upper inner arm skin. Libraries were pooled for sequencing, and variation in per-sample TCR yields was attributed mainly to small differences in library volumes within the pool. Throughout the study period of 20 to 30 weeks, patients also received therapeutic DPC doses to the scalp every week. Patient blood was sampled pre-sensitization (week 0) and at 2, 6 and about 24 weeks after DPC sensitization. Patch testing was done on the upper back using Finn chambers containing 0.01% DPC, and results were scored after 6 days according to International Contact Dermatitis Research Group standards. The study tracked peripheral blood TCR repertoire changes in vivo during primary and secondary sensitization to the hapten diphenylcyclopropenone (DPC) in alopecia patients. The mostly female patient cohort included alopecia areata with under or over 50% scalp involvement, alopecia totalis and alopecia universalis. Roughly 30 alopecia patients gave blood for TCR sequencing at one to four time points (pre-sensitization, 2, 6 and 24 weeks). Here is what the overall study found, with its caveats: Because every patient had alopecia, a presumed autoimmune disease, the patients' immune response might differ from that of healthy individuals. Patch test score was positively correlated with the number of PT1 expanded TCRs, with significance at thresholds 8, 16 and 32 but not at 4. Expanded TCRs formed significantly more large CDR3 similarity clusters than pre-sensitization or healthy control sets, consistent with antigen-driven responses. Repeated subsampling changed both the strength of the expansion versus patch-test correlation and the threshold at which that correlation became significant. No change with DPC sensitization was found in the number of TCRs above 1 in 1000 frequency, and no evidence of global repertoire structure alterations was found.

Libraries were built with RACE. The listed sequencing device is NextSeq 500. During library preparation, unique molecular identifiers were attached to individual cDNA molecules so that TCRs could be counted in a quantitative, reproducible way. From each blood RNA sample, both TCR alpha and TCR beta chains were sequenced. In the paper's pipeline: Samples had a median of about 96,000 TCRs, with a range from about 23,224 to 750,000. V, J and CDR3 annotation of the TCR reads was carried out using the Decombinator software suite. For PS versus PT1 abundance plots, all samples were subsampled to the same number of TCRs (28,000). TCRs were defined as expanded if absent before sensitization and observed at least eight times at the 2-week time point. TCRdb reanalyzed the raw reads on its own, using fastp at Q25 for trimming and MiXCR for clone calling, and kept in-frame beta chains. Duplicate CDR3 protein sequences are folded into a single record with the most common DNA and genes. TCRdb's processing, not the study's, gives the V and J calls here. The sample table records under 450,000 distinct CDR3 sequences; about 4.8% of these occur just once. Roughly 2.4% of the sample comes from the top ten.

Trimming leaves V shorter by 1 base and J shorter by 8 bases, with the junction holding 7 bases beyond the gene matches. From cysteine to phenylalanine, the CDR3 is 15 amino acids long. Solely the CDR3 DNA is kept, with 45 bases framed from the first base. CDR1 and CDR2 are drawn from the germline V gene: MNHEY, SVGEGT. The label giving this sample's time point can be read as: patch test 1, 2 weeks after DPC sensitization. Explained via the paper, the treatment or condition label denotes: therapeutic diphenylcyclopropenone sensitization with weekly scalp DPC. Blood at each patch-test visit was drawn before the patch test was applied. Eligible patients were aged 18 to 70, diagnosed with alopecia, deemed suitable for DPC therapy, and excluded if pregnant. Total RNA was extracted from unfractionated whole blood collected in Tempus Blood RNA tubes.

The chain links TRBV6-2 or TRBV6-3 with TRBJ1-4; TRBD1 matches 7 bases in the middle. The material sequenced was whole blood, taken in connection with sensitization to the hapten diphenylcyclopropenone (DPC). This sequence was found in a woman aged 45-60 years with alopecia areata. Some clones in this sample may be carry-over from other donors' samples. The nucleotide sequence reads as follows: TGTGCCAGCAGTTACTTTACCGGGACAGCCGAAAAACTGTTTTTT. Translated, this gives CASSYFTGTAEKLFF.